A single sample gave rise to the 18 T cell receptor delta chains below, sequenced in a study of gammadelta T cells in human blood (dated by TCRdb to about 2020). Library preparation used RT-PCR. Sequencing was carried out with an Illumina MiSeq. TCRdb reanalyzed the public reads with the CATT caller, and identical DNA sequences were merged afterwards. The sample data list over a thousand delta-chain clones, and more than 40% of these were observed just once. The ten largest clones add up to about a fifth of the sample. The sequencing sample was made of Vgamma9Vdelta2 gamma-delta T cells from adult blood. The receptors here all came from a human donor.

Remarks on this clone: A far larger clone is a single base away, which makes a read error likely. This CDR3 is also generated by other DNA sequences in the sample. The chain joins TRDV2 to TRDJ1; D remains unclear. The CDR3 extends over 14 amino acids. The ends were cut back, 5 bases at V and 0 bases at J, with 12 bases in the middle. Looked up from germline, CDR1 is GEAIGNYY and CDR2 is EKD. The CDR3 DNA follows: TGTGCCTGTGTGTCCGTGGAGTACACCGATAAACTCATCTTT. Its translation is CACVSVEYTDKLIF.

This clone was counted between two and nine times. A much bigger clone sits one base away, suggesting this may be a read error. This chain joins TRDV2 and TRDJ1, with 11 bases identical to TRDD3. The CDR3 loop spans 16 amino acids. The germline CDR1 and CDR2 sequences are GEAIGNYY and EKD. CDR3 in amino acids: CACEGMAGGYTNKLIF. The CDR3 nucleotides read TGTGCCTGTGAAGGGATGGCTGGGGGATACACCAATAAACTCATCTTT.

Regarding this clone: A far larger clone is only one base removed, so a read error is likely. V and J are TRDV2 and TRDJ1; TRDD3 matches 8 bases. Per the germline V gene, CDR1 is GEAIGNYY and CDR2 is EKD. The CDR3 has 16 residues. V trimming: 0 bases; J trimming: 4 bases; junction bases outside the gene matches: 9. CDR3 region: CACDTVGDYANDKLIF. In DNA, the CDR3 is TGTGCCTGTGACACCGTGGGGGATTACGCCAACGATAAACTCATCTTT.

To note about this clone: A far larger clone is one base from this, pointing to a likely read error. The sample contains more than one DNA sequence encoding this CDR3. The chain joins TRDV2 to TRDJ1; TRDD3 aligns across 10 bases. Germline V gene lookup returns CDR1 GEAIGNYY and CDR2 EKD. This CDR3 has 17 residues. With 0 bases clipped from V and 1 base from J, the junction kept 7 bases outside the gene matches. CDR3 in DNA: TGTGCCTGTGACACCGTGGGGGGATACGCAGTCACCGATAAACTCATCTTT. Translation: CACDTVGGYAVTDKLIF.

A remark on this clone: With only one base between it and a far larger clone, this is likely a read error. This specimen includes other DNA sequences encoding the same CDR3. This chain links TRDV2 with TRDJ3, with TRDD3 matching over 11 bases. Germline CDR1 reads GEAIGNYY; CDR2 reads EKD. V lost 1 base, J lost 3 bases, and 4 bases stayed unmatched. There are 18 residues in the CDR3. As DNA, the CDR3 is TGTGCCTGTGACACAGTACTGGGGGATAACTGGGACACCCGACAGATGTTTTTC. It translates to CACDTVLGDNWDTRQMFF.

By proportion, this clone is large. The chain employs TRDV2 and TRDJ1, with 7 bases lining up with TRDD3. The germline V gene has CDR1 GEAIGNYY and CDR2 EKD. The junction had 5 bases not matched to a gene; V was cut back by 0 bases and J by 2 bases. The CDR3 length is 15 residues. The DNA for the CDR3 is TGTGCCTGTGACACCGTAGGGGATAAGACCGATAAACTCATCTTT. Translating it yields CACDTVGDKTDKLIF.

A note on this clone: A far larger clone is one base from this, pointing to a likely read error. The rearrangement links TRDV2 to TRDJ1; 8 bases map to TRDD3. The germline V gene has CDR1 GEAIGNYY and CDR2 EKD. This CDR3 contains 14 residues. The CDR3 DNA sequence: TGTGCCGGTGACACCCTACTGGGGGCCGATAAACTCATCTTT. Translated, it gives CAGDTLLGADKLIF.

As for this clone: A far larger clone is a single base away, which makes a read error likely. The chain joins TRDV2 to TRDJ1; 10 bases map to TRDD3. The CDR3 contains 14 residues. The junction had 9 bases not matched to a gene; V was cut back by 5 bases and J by 7 bases. Germline CDR1 is GEAIGNYY and CDR2 is EKD. This chain's CDR3 is CACGTVGDTGKLIF. The CDR3 DNA is TGTGCCTGTGGCACAGTGGGGGATACTGGTAAACTCATCTTT.

Concerning this clone itself: It differs at one base from a far larger clone, so likely a read error. This chain uses TRDV2 with TRDJ3; 8 bases are a match to TRDD3. V dropped 0 bases and J dropped 0; count of bases not matched to a gene: 12. CDR1 is GEAIGNYY and CDR2 is EKD in the germline V gene. This CDR3 contains 21 residues. CDR3 sequence reads: CACDTGSWGSSSSWDTRQMFF. The CDR3 coding sequence is TGTGCCTGTGACACCGGTAGCTGGGGGAGTTCGAGCTCCTGGGACACCCGACAGATGTTTTTC.

This clone appeared a single time. A read error likely explains this, since a far larger clone differs by one base. The V gene is TRDV2, the J gene TRDJ1; TRDD3 matches at 10 bases. The CDR3 is 19 amino acids. Trimming took 3 bases from V and 8 from J; bases not matched to a gene: 23. Germline V gives CDR1 GEAIGNYY, CDR2 EKD. The CDR3 region has the DNA TGTGCCTGTGACGCCCTCGTACTGGGGGATCCGCATCGGGTTACAAAACTCATCTTT. This sequence encodes CACDALVLGDPHRVTKLIF.

Sample share makes this clone large. The chain combines TRDV2 with TRDJ3, with 9 positions matching TRDD3. The CDR3 has 17 amino acids. CDR1 is GEAIGNYY and CDR2 is EKD in the germline V gene. With 3 bases clipped from V and 2 bases from J, the junction kept 4 bases outside the gene matches. This CDR3 reads CACDPTGGTWDTRQMFF. The CDR3 region has the DNA TGTGCCTGTGACCCTACTGGGGGAACCTGGGACACCCGACAGATGTTTTTC.

Remarks on this clone: One base separates it from a far larger clone, so it is likely a read error. In the same sample, other DNA sequences code for this CDR3. The rearrangement uses TRDV2 and TRDJ1; D is ambiguous. The ends were cut back, 4 bases at V and 1 base at J, with 12 bases in the middle. The V gene's germline CDR1 is GEAIGNYY and CDR2 EKD. The length of the CDR3 is 14 residues. CDR3 in amino acids: CACDGVGTTDKLIF. The CDR3 DNA follows: TGTGCCTGTGATGGTGTTGGGACCACCGATAAACTCATCTTT.

On this clone: One base separates it from a far larger clone, so it is likely a read error. The rearrangement links TRDV2 to TRDJ1; 10 positions agree with TRDD3. Germline V CDR1 and CDR2: GEAIGNYY, EKD. The CDR3 consists of 18 residues. Trimming removed 3 bases from V and 2 bases from J; junction bases left unmatched: 14. In DNA, the CDR3 is TGTGCCTGTGACGGTCTGGGGGATAGGGTTTTTTCGACCGATAAACTCATCTTT. It codes for CACDGLGDRVFSTDKLIF.

As to this clone: This likely stems from a read error, as it lies one base from a far larger clone. Other DNA sequences within the sample encode an identical CDR3. The chain recombines TRDV2 with TRDJ3; 13 bases are a match to TRDD3. CDR1 and CDR2 from the germline V gene are GEAIGNYY and EKD. The CDR3 is 24 amino acids. The CDR3 nucleotides read TGTGCCTGTGACACCGGTTTTGGGAGCGCACTGGGGGATACGCGAAGCTGGGACACCCGGCAGATGTTTTTC. This translates into CACDTGFGSALGDTRSWDTRQMFF.

The V gene is TRDV2, the J gene TRDJ1, with 9 bases aligning to TRDD3. The CDR3 runs to 21 residues. Germline CDR1 and CDR2: GEAIGNYY and EKD. V was clipped by 3 bases and J by 2 bases; unmatched bases: 24. The CDR3 DNA follows: TGTGCCTGTGACCGAGTGAGTACTGGGGGACATCGAAGCTCGTATACCGATAAACTCATCTTT. Translating gives CACDRVSTGGHRSSYTDKLIF.

Turning to this clone: The protein given by TCRdb reflects a much larger clone and differs at residue 8 from this DNA's translation, likely from a read error; the protein shown is the DNA's translation. The chain has TRDV2 and TRDJ1; D possibly corresponds to TRDD3 (5 bases). Germline assignment: CDR1 GEAIGNYY and CDR2 EKD. Trimming stripped 2 bases from V and 2 bases from J, with 29 bases between. CDR3 length: 20 amino acids. The CDR3 bases are TGTGCCTGTGACAATTTGGGAGTTGATCTTGCAACCTGGGAGACCGATAAACTCATCTTT. Protein sequence: CACDNLGVDLATWETDKLIF.

This clone is deemed medium-sized. This rearrangement joins TRDV2 to TRDJ3; 12 bases are shared with TRDD3. V lost 0 bases, J lost 5 bases, and 10 bases stayed unmatched. The CDR3 totals 20 residues. CDR1 and CDR2 (germline): GEAIGNYY, EKD. The CDR3 is CACDTVLGDTSQRDTRQMFF. The DNA of the CDR3 is TGTGCCTGTGACACCGTTCTGGGGGATACGAGCCAGCGGGACACCCGACAGATGTTTTTC.

This clone is termed medium-sized. The chain couples TRDV2 to TRDJ1; no clear D. V was pared by 4 bases and J by 4 bases, with 15 bases between. CDR1 is GEAIGNYY, CDR2 EKD, per germline. CDR3 length equals 14 residues. This chain's CDR3 is CACDEAGRVDKLIF. The CDR3 DNA is TGTGCCTGTGATGAGGCGGGAAGGGTCGATAAACTCATCTTT.